These 32 T cell receptor beta chains were all obtained from the same sample, sequenced in a study of cytomegalovirus exposure and HLA in healthy donors. A multiplex PCR was run with 60 Vbeta primers and 13 Jbeta primers. Profiled with immunoSEQ multiplex PCR; TCRdb holds only in-frame clones, not every one. Of under 120,000 clones listed, roughly 69% are singletons. Sequencing was performed on PBMCs. The source is a man aged 25 to 45 in good health and CMV-seropositive.

The rearrangement links TRBV9 to TRBJ1-5; tentatively, D is TRBD1 (5 bases). Germline CDR1 reads SGDLS; CDR2 reads YYNGEE. This CDR3 is 16 amino acids long. Trimming stripped 4 bases from V and 2 bases from J, with 16 bases between. The CDR3 region has the DNA TGTGCCAGCAGCCGAGGCCCTTCGGGGGGCAATCAGCCCCAGCATTTT. This codes for CASSRGPSGGNQPQHF.

This clone was counted only a few times. The J gene is TRBJ2-3, the V gene TRBV9, with TRBD1 identical over 9 bases. The CDR3 consists of 15 residues. J lost 3 bases, V lost 4 bases, and 6 bases had no gene match. Germline V gives CDR1 SGDLS, CDR2 YYNGEE. The CDR3 region is CASSPRTGVTDTQYF. CDR3 in DNA: TGTGCCAGCAGCCCACGGACAGGGGTGACAGATACGCAGTATTTT.

This clone was detected a few times. The rearrangement joins TRBV7-8 to TRBJ2-1; 14 bases agree with TRBD2. V gave up 4 bases and J gave up 6 bases; unmatched junction bases: 8. The length of the CDR3 is 17 residues. The germline V gene has CDR1 SGHVS and CDR2 FQNEAQ. CDR3 in DNA: TGTGCCAGCAGCTGGAGGGGACTAGCGGGGGCGAGCAATGAGCAGTTCTTC. This gives the protein CASSWRGLAGASNEQFF.

V gene TRBV5-4 combines with J gene TRBJ2-5, with 7 bases fitting TRBD1. From germline, CDR1 is SGHNT and CDR2 YYREEE (reference sequence). The CDR3 has 15 amino acids. Losses at the gene ends were 5 bases for V and 2 bases for J; bases not matched to a gene: 9. Written as DNA, the CDR3 is TGTGCCAGCAGGAGTGGGACAGATTCGCAAGAGACCCAGTACTTC. This translates into CASRSGTDSQETQYF.

The gene calls are TRBV6-1 and TRBJ2-7; maybe TRBD1 (6 bases). The CDR3 consists of 15 residues. The germline V and J ends were trimmed by 1 base and 4 bases, with 14 bases remaining between them. From germline, CDR1 is MNHNS and CDR2 SASEGT. CDR3 in DNA: TGTGCCAGCAGTGAAGGTCCCGGGACAACTTACGAGCAGTACTTC. Its translation is CASSEGPGTTYEQYF.

This clone was seen a handful of times. The rearrangement uses TRBV2 and TRBJ2-5; a weak D match, TRBD1 (6 bases). This CDR3 region has 13 residues. V was clipped by 6 bases and J by 2 bases, with 10 bases between them. CDR1 SNHLY and CDR2 FYNNEI come from the germline V gene. The CDR3 loop is CASRGTYQETQYF. DNA for the CDR3: TGTGCCAGCAGAGGGACATATCAAGAGACCCAGTACTTC.

V usage is TRBV4-1 and J usage is TRBJ2-7, with 9 bases fitting TRBD2. The CDR3 extends over 13 amino acids. CDR1 MGHRA and CDR2 YSYEKL come from the germline V gene. V was pared by 5 bases and J by 5 bases, with 4 bases of the junction left unmatched. This chain's CDR3 is CASSWLAGHEQYF. DNA for the CDR3: TGCGCCAGCAGCTGGCTAGCGGGGCACGAGCAGTACTTC.

J is TRBJ2-7 and V is TRBV6-5, with D hard to call. Per germline, CDR1 MNHEY and CDR2 SVGAGI. The CDR3 is 13 amino acids. Between the trimmed V and J ends, which lost 5 bases and 2 bases, there was a span of 10 bases. This CDR3 reads CASSDDSTYEQYF. The CDR3 region has the DNA TGTGCCAGCAGTGACGACTCAACCTACGAGCAGTACTTC.

The chain carries TRBV5-1 and TRBJ1-2, with D possibly being TRBD1 (6 bases). Looked up from germline, CDR1 is SGHRS and CDR2 is YFSETQ. Trimming removed 4 bases from V and 6 bases from J, with 25 bases in between. The CDR3 sequence is 17 residues long. CDR3 amino acids: CASSEYPAQGTRNGYTF. The DNA for the CDR3 is TGCGCCAGCAGCGAATACCCCGCCCAGGGGACCAGAAATGGCTACACCTTC.

The V and J genes are TRBV9 and TRBJ2-7; 7 bases agree with TRBD2. This CDR3 has 15 residues. V shed 3 bases and J 3 bases; nucleotides not matched to a gene: 9. Germline V gives CDR1 SGDLS, CDR2 YYNGEE. DNA of the CDR3: TGTGCCAGCAGCGCGGGCGGGGGTGACTACTACGAGCAGTACTTC. Amino acids: CASSAGGGDYYEQYF.

J is TRBJ2-3 and V is TRBV9, with D hard to call. The CDR3 has 12 residues. Trimming took 4 bases from V and 3 from J, leaving 6 bases between them. In germline, CDR1 is SGDLS, CDR2 YYNGEE. The CDR3 loop reads CASSTPTDTQYF. The CDR3 DNA reads as TGTGCCAGCAGCACTCCGACAGATACGCAGTATTTT.

The V and J genes are TRBV5-4 and TRBJ2-7; D call uncertain. The ends were cut back, 0 bases at V and 9 bases at J, with 10 bases in the middle. The germline CDR1 and CDR2 sequences are SGHNT and YYREEE (reference sequence). The CDR3 runs to 12 residues. CDR3 sequence: CASSLDERSQYF. Written as DNA, the CDR3 is TGTGCCAGCAGCTTGGATGAGCGTTCGCAGTACTTC.

This clone has a handful of counts. The CDR3 reads CASSLRRPTGTTNYGYTF. DNA for the CDR3: TGTGCCAGCAGCTTACGACGACCAACAGGGACCACTAACTATGGCTACACCTTC. The chain is built from TRBV11-1 and TRBJ1-2; TRBD1 is a possible D gene (6 bases). Germline CDR1 reads SGHAT; CDR2 reads FQDESV (reference sequence). V gave up 2 bases and J gave up 0 bases, with 19 bases separating them. The CDR3 spans 18 residues.

The chain is built from TRBV19 and TRBJ1-6, with unresolved D. The V gene lost 7 bases and the J gene lost 4 bases, with 8 bases spanning the gap. The germline V gene has CDR1 LNHDA and CDR2 SQIVND (reference sequence). The CDR3 loop spans 13 amino acids. The CDR3 sequence: CASNGRYNSPLHF. For the CDR3, the DNA is TGTGCCAGTAACGGTCGGTATAATTCACCCCTCCACTTT.

CDR3 sequence (DNA): TGCGCCAGCAGCACCGGACAGGGGCTCTCCTACAATGAGCAGTTCTTC. Its protein is CASSTGQGLSYNEQFF. The chain employs TRBV5-1 and TRBJ2-1; 9 positions match TRBD1. The germline V gene encodes CDR1 SGHRS and CDR2 YFSETQ. The trim removed 4 bases at V and 0 bases at J, leaving 5 bases unmatched. This CDR3 has 16 amino acids.

V is TRBV5-1 and J is TRBJ2-2, with D hard to call. V shed 0 bases and J shed 2 bases, with 11 bases lying between them. From germline, CDR1 is SGHRS and CDR2 YFSETQ. The CDR3 has 16 residues. In DNA, the CDR3 is TGCGCCAGCAGCTTGGGTGGGCATGATAACACCGGGGAGCTGTTTTTT. Its translation: CASSLGGHDNTGELFF.

V usage is TRBV6-1 and J usage is TRBJ2-1; D gene ambiguous. CDR3 size: 12 residues. Trimming removed 8 bases at V and 1 base at J, with 6 bases between. Germline values: CDR1 MNHNS, CDR2 SASEGT. CDR3 sequence reads: CASEHSYNEQFF. The CDR3 nucleotides are TGTGCCAGCGAACATTCCTACAATGAGCAGTTCTTC.

This clone was recorded once. The sample has other DNA sequences that encode this CDR3 too. The chain is built from TRBV7-2 and TRBJ1-2; weak D call: TRBD1 (6 bases). The V end was cut by 6 bases, the J end by 3 bases, with 23 bases between. Germline V lookup: CDR1 SGHTA, CDR2 FQGNSA. The CDR3 length is 17 residues. CDR3 amino acids: CASRTRGGGAAHYGYTF. DNA of the CDR3: TGTGCCAGCAGAACTAGAGGGGGAGGGGCCGCTCACTATGGCTACACCTTC.

V is TRBV11-3 and J is TRBJ2-6; 11 bases agree with TRBD1. J gave up 1 base and V 5 bases, and 7 bases lay outside the gene matches. Germline-derived CDR1 and CDR2 are SGHNT and YENEEA. The CDR3 loop spans 18 amino acids. The CDR3, as DNA: TGTGCCAGCAGCCCCCCCGGACAGGGGGCATCTGGGGCCAACGTCCTGACTTTC. Translation gives CASSPPGQGASGANVLTF.

The chain combines TRBV6-5 with TRBJ1-1; TRBD1 matches 10 bases. Germline V gives CDR1 MNHEY, CDR2 SVGAGI. J gave up 7 bases and V 3 bases, and 8 bases lay outside the gene matches. The CDR3 spans 15 residues. The CDR3 sequence is CASSYTGQGVVEAFF. Here the CDR3 DNA reads TGTGCCAGCAGTTATACCGGACAGGGGGTTGTTGAAGCTTTCTTT.

The chain uses TRBV2 and TRBJ2-3; TRBD1 matches at 7 bases. J lost 2 bases, V lost 3 bases, and 5 bases had no gene match. From germline, CDR1 is SNHLY and CDR2 FYNNEI. The CDR3 length is 15 residues. The CDR3 loop reads CASSDHRGFTDTQYF. The CDR3 DNA sequence: TGTGCCAGCAGTGATCACAGGGGATTCACAGATACGCAGTATTTT.

The chain joins TRBV4-1 to TRBJ2-7; a weak D match, TRBD2 (6 bases). Between the trimmed V and J ends, which lost 0 bases and 4 bases, there was a span of 10 bases. Germline V gene lookup returns CDR1 MGHRA and CDR2 YSYEKL. The CDR3 loop spans 14 amino acids. CDR3 in amino acids: CASSQDPGEYEQYF. In DNA, the CDR3 is TGCGCCAGCAGCCAAGACCCGGGGGAATACGAGCAGTACTTC.

V is TRBV4-2 and J is TRBJ2-3, with 9 bases matching TRBD2. The CDR3 is made up of 16 amino acids. V was pared by 1 base and J by 2 bases, with 4 bases of the junction left unmatched. CDR1 and CDR2 (germline): LGHNA, YNFKEQ. The CDR3 coding sequence is TGTGCCAGCAGCCAAGGACTAGCGGAAATCACAGATACGCAGTATTTT. This codes for CASSQGLAEITDTQYF.

The chain recombines TRBV2 with TRBJ1-4, with TRBD1 as a possible D gene (5 bases). Germline values: CDR1 SNHLY, CDR2 FYNNEI. CDR3 size: 13 residues. Trimming removed 7 bases at V and 7 bases at J, with 13 bases between. CDR3 loop: CASIGQGSEKLFF. CDR3 nucleotide sequence: TGTGCCAGCATTGGCCAGGGAAGTGAAAAACTGTTTTTT.

The sample holds a few counts of this clone. J is TRBJ2-2 and V is TRBV9; TRBD1 is a possible D gene (5 bases). V lost 0 bases, J lost 8 bases, and 8 bases lay in between. The CDR3 runs 13 residues. The germline V gene encodes CDR1 SGDLS and CDR2 YYNGEE. CDR3 bases: TGTGCCAGCAGCGTAGAAGGGGAAGGGGAGCTGTTTTTT. Translation: CASSVEGEGELFF.

The V and J genes are TRBV4-1 and TRBJ1-5; D may be TRBD1 (5 bases). Trimming left V 6 bases short and J 6 bases short, with 12 bases between. The CDR3 is made up of 13 amino acids. The V gene's germline CDR1 is MGHRA and CDR2 YSYEKL. The DNA of the CDR3 is TGCGCCAGCAGAGGCAGGGTGGGTCAGCCCCAGCATTTT. It translates to CASRGRVGQPQHF.

This rearrangement joins TRBV6-6 to TRBJ1-4; TRBD1 matches 10 bases. V gave up 5 bases and J gave up 7 bases; unmatched junction bases: 7. The germline CDR1 and CDR2 sequences are MNHNY and SVGAGI (reference sequence). This CDR3 spans 15 amino acids. The chain's CDR3 is CASSGRDRGTEKLFF. The CDR3 region has the DNA TGTGCCAGCAGTGGCCGGGACAGGGGTACTGAAAAACTGTTTTTT.

This clone appeared a few times. J is TRBJ2-5 and V is TRBV4-1; weak D call: TRBD1 (6 bases). Germline lookup yields CDR1 MGHRA and CDR2 YSYEKL. The V gene lost 1 base and the J gene lost 5 bases, with 17 bases spanning the gap. This CDR3 is 16 amino acids long. Here the CDR3 reads CASSQVPGEGYETQYF. The CDR3, as DNA: TGCGCCAGCAGCCAAGTACCAGGGGAAGGATATGAGACCCAGTACTTC.

This clone was observed a few times. The rearrangement joins TRBV5-1 to TRBJ2-5; unclear D gene. The CDR3 totals 14 residues. Per germline, CDR1 SGHRS and CDR2 YFSETQ. The ends were cut back, 4 bases at V and 5 bases at J, with 15 bases in the middle. Written as DNA, the CDR3 is TGCGCCAGCAGCCCCCCTCCTAGGTATGAGACCCAGTACTTC. It specifies CASSPPPRYETQYF.

The V gene is TRBV5-1, the J gene TRBJ2-6; 8 bases fit TRBD1. Per germline, CDR1 SGHRS and CDR2 YFSETQ. The length of the CDR3 is 17 residues. The V gene end was trimmed by 7 bases and the J gene end by 0 bases; junction bases not matched to a gene: 9. CDR3 residues: CASGPGTGTSGANVLTF. Written as DNA, the CDR3 is TGCGCCAGCGGACCCGGGACAGGCACCTCTGGGGCCAACGTCCTGACTTTC.

The genes are TRBV5-1 and TRBJ2-2, with D perhaps matching TRBD1 (5 bases). CDR3 length: 14 residues. Germline CDR1 is SGHRS and CDR2 is YFSETQ. V was shortened by 4 bases and J by 6 bases, with 13 bases between the two germline ends. The DNA for the CDR3 is TGCGCCAGCAGCCCCCTCTCAGGGCCCGGGGAGCTGTTTTTT. Translated: CASSPLSGPGELFF.

In this sample, this clone turned up a few times. The gene calls are TRBV27 and TRBJ2-7; 7 bases fit TRBD2. The CDR3 is 15 residues long. Germline CDR1 reads MNHEY; CDR2 reads SMNVEV (reference sequence). V gave up 0 bases and J gave up 7 bases; unmatched junction bases: 9. This CDR3 is CASSLSGEGVWEQYF. The CDR3 DNA reads TGTGCCAGCAGTTTATCTGGGGAGGGAGTCTGGGAGCAGTACTTC.